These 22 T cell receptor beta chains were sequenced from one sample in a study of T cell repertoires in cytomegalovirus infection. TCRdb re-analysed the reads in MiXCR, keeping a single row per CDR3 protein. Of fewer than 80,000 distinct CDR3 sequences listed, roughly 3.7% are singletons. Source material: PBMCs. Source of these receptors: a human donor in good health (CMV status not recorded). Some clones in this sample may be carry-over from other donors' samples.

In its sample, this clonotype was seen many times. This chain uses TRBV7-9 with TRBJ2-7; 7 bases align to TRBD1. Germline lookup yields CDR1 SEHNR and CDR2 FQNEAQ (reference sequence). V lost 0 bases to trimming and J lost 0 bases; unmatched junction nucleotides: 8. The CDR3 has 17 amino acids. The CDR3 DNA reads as TGTGCCAGCAGCTTAGCGGACAGGACGGGGATCTCCTACGAGCAGTACTTC. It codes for CASSLADRTGISYEQYF.

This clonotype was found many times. The chain's CDR3 is CASSLGIINQPQHF. The CDR3 DNA is TGTGCCAGCAGCTTAGGTATCATAAATCAGCCCCAGCATTTT. The chain recombines TRBV7-2 with TRBJ1-5; D is unresolved. The CDR3 runs to 14 residues. Between the trimmed V and J ends, which lost 1 base and 4 bases, there was a span of 8 bases. The germline gives CDR1 SGHTA, CDR2 FQGNSA.

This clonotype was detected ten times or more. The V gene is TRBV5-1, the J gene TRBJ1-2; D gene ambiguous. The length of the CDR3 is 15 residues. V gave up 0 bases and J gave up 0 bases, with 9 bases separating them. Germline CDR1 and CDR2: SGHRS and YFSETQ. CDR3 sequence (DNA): TGCGCCAGCAGCTTGGTTCCAGGTACTAACTATGGCTACACCTTC. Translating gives CASSLVPGTNYGYTF.

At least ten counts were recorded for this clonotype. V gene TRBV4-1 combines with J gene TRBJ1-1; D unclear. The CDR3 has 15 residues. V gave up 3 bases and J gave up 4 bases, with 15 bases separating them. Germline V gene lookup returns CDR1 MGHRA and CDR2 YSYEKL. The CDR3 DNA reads TGCGCCAGCAGCCACCGATCAATTCGGGGCACTGAAGCTTTCTTT. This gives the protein CASSHRSIRGTEAFF.

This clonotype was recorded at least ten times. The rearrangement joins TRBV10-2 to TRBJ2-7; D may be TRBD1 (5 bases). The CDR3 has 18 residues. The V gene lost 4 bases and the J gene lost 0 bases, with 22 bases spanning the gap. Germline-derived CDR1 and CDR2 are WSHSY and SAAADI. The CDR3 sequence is CASSGVDINILHSYEQYF. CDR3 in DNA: TGCGCCAGCAGTGGGGTGGACATCAACATACTACACTCCTACGAGCAGTACTTC.

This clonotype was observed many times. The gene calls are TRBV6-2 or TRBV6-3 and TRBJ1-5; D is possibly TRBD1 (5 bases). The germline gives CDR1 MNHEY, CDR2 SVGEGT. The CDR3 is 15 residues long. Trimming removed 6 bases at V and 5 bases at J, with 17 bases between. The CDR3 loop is CASSRDGAAYQPQHF. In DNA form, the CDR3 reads TGTGCCAGCAGCCGGGACGGAGCTGCTTATCAGCCCCAGCATTTT.

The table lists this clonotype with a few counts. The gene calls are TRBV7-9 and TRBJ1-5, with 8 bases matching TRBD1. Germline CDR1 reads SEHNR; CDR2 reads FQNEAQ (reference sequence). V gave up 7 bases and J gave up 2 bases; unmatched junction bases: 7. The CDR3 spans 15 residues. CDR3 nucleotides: TGTGCCAGCACCAGGACAGGGTTTGGCAATCAGCCCCAGCATTTT. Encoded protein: CASTRTGFGNQPQHF.

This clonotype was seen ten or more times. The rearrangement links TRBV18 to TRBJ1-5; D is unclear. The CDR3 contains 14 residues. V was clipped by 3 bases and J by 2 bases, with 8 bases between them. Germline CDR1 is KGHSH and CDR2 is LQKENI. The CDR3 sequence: CASSPSIGNQPQHF. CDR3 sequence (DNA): TGTGCCAGCTCACCCTCGATCGGCAATCAGCCCCAGCATTTT.

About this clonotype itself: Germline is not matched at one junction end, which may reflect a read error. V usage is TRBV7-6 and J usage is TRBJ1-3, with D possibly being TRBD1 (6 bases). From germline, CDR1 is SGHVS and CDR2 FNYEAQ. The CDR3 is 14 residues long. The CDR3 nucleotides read TGTGCCAGCAGCTTAGGCACAGGGCCTGGAAACACCATATTT. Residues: CASSLGTGPGNTIF.

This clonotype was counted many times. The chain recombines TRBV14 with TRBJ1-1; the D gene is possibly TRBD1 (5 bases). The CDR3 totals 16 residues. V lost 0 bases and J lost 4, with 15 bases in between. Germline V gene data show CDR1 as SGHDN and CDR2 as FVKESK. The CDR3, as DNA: TGTGCCAGCAGCCAAGATATGGGCAGGGTGAGCACTGAAGCTTTCTTT. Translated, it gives CASSQDMGRVSTEAFF.

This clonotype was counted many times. Written as DNA, the CDR3 is TGTGCCAGCAGCTTAGGGACAATTACTGAAGCTTTCTTT. Encoded protein: CASSLGTITEAFF. This chain connects TRBV7-9 to TRBJ1-1; maybe TRBD1 (5 bases). The CDR3 runs 13 residues. V dropped 1 base and J dropped 5 bases, with 8 bases sitting between them. The V gene's germline CDR1 is SEHNR and CDR2 FQNEAQ (reference sequence).

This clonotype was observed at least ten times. CDR3 loop: CAISESRGMNTEAFF. CDR3 in DNA: TGTGCCATCAGTGAGTCGAGGGGGATGAACACTGAAGCTTTCTTT. The chain combines TRBV10-3 with TRBJ1-1, with a weak D call TRBD1 (6 bases). Germline V CDR1 and CDR2: ENHRY, SYGVKD. The V end was cut by 0 bases, the J end by 0 bases, with 8 bases between. This CDR3 has 15 amino acids.

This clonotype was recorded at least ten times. CDR3 amino acids: CASSISRVGLPDQPQHF. The CDR3 DNA reads TGTGCCAGTAGTATAAGCAGGGTAGGACTCCCTGATCAGCCCCAGCATTTT. V is TRBV19 and J is TRBJ1-5, with TRBD1 as a possible D gene (5 bases). This CDR3 contains 17 residues. V was pared by 2 bases and J by 5 bases, with 19 bases between. In germline, CDR1 is LNHDA, CDR2 SQIVND (reference sequence).

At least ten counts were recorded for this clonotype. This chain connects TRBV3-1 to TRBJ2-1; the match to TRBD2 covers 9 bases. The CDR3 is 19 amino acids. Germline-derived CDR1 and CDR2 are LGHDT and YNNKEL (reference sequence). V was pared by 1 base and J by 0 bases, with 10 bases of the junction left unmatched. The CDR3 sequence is CASSQVLASGDPSYNEQFF. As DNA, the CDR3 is TGTGCCAGCAGCCAAGTTTTGGCTAGCGGGGACCCCTCCTACAATGAGCAGTTCTTC.

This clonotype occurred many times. The CDR3 protein is CASSLAGELFF. CDR3 DNA: TGTGCCAGCAGCTTAGCCGGGGAGCTGTTTTTT. The chain uses TRBV11-2 and TRBJ2-2; no clear D gene. This CDR3 region has 11 residues. Per germline, CDR1 SGHAT and CDR2 FQNNGV. V dropped 1 base and J dropped 6 bases, with 0 bases sitting between them.

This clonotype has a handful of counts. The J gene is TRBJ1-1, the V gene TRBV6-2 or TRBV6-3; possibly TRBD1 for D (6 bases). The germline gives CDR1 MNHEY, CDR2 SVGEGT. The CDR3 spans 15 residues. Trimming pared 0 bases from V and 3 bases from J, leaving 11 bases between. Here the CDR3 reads CASSYSGGWDTEAFF. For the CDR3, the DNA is TGTGCCAGCAGTTACTCGGGGGGCTGGGACACTGAAGCTTTCTTT.

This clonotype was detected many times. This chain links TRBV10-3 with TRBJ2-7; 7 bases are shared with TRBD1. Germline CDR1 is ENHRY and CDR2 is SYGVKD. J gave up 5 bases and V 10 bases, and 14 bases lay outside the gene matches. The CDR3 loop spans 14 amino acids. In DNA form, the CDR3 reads TGTGCCACAGAACGGGACAGCAACTACGACGAGCAGTACTTC. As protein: CATERDSNYDEQYF.

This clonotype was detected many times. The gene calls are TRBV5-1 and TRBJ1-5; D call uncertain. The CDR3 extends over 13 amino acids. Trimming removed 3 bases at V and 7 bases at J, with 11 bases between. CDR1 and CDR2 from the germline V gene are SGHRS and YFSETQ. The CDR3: CASSSLVRQPQHF. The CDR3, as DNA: TGCGCCAGCAGCTCCCTCGTCAGGCAGCCCCAGCATTTT. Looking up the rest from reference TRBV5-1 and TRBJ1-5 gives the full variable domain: KAGVTQTPRYLIKTRGQQVTLSCSPISGHRSVSWYQQTPGQGLQFLFEYFSETQRNKGNFPGRFSGRQFSNSRSEMNVSTLELGDSALYLCASSSLVRQPQHFGDGTRLSIL.

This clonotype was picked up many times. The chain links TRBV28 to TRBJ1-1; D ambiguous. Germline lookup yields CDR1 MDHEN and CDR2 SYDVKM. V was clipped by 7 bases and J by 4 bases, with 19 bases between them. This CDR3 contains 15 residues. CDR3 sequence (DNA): TGTGCCAGCACCCCTAACCGGCGGGGAACCACTGAAGCTTTCTTT. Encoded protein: CASTPNRRGTTEAFF.

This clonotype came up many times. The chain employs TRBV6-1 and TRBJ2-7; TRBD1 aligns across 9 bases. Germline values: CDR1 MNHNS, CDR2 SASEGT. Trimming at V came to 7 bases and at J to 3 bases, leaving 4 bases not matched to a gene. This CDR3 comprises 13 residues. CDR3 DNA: TGTGCCAGCATCGACAGGGGGAACTACGAGCAGTACTTC. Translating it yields CASIDRGNYEQYF.

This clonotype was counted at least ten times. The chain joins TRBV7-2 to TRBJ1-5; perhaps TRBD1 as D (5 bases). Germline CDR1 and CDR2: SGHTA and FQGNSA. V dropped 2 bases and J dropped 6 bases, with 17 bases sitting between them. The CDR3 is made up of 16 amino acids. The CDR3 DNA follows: TGTGCCAGCAGCTTAAGTACTGGCCCGGGGGGTCAGCCCCAGCATTTT. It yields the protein CASSLSTGPGGQPQHF.

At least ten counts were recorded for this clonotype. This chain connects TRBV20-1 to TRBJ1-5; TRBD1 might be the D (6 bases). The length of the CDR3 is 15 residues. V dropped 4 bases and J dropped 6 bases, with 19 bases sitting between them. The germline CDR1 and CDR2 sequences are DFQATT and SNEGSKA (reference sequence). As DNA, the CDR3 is TGCAGTGCTATGGGGACACAAGACAGGTCTCAGCCCCAGCATTTT. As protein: CSAMGTQDRSQPQHF.